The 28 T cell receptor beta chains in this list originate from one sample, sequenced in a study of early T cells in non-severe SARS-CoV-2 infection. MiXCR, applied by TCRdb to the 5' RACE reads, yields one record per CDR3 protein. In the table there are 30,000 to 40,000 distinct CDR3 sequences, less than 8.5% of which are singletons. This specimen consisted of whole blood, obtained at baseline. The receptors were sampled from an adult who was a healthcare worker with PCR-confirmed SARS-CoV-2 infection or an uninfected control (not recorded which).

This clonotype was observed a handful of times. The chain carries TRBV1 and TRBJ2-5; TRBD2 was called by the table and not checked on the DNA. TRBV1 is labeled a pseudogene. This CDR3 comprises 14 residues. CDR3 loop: CTSRGTSGQETQYF. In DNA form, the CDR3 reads TGCACCAGCAGAGGGACTAGCGGGCAAGAGACCCAGTACTTC.

As DNA, the CDR3 is TGTGCCAGCAGCTTAAGGGGGCCCGAAAAGCAGTACTTC. The encoded protein is CASSLRGPEKQYF. The chain uses TRBV13 and TRBJ2-7; TRBD1 matches at 7 bases. Germline CDR1 is PRHDT and CDR2 is FYEKMQ (reference sequence). V trimming: 2 bases; J trimming: 8 bases; junction bases outside the gene matches: 6. The CDR3 is 13 residues long. The variable domain in full, completed from reference TRBV13 and TRBJ2-7, reads AAGVIQSPRHLIKEKRETATLKCYPIPRHDTVYWYQQGPGQDPQFLISFYEKMQSDKGSIPDRFSAQQFSDYHSELNMSSLELGDSALYFCASSLRGPEKQYFGPGTRLTVT.

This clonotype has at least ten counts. CDR3 loop: CASRAGQGQSGRTDNEQFF. The CDR3 DNA sequence: TGTGCCAGCAGAGCTGGGCAGGGACAAAGCGGGAGGACCGACAATGAGCAGTTCTTC. The rearrangement links TRBV6-2 or TRBV6-3 to TRBJ2-1; TRBD2 agrees at 9 bases. V shed 6 bases, J shed 5 bases, and the junction held 20 bases outside the gene matches. The germline gives CDR1 MNHEY, CDR2 SVGEGT. The CDR3 contains 19 residues.

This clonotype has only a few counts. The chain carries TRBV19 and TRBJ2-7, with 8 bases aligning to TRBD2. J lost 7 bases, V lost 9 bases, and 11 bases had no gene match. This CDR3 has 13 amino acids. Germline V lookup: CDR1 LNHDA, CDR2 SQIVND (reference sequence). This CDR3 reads CARCYGTSQEQYV. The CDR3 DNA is TGTGCCAGGTGCTACGGGACTAGTCAGGAGCAGTACGTC.

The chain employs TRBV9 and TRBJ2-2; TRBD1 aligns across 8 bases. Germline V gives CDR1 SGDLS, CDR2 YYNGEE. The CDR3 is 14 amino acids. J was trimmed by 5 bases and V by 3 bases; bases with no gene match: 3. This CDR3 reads CASSAGQGTGELFF. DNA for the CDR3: TGTGCCAGCAGCGCTGGACAGGGTACCGGGGAGCTGTTTTTT. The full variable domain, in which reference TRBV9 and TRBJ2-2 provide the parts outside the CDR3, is DSGVTQTPKHLITATGQRVTLRCSPRSGDLSVYWYQQSLDQGLQFLIQYYNGEERAKGNILERFSAQQFPDLHSELNLSSLELGDSALYFCASSAGQGTGELFFGEGSRLTVL.

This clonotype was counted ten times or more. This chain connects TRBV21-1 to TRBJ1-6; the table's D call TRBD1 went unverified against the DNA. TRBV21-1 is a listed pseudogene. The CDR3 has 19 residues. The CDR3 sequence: CASSTHTGPPSVDNSPLHF. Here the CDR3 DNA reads TGTGCCAGCAGCACTCACACGGGACCGCCAAGCGTAGATAATTCACCCCTCCACTTT.

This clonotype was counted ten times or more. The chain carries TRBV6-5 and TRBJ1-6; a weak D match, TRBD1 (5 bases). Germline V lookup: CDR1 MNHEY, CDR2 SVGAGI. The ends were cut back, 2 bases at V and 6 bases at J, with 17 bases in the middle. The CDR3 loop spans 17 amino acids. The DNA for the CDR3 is TGTGCCAGCAGTTACGGACGTGGAGGGGCCCCTAATTCACCCCTCCACTTT. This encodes CASSYGRGGAPNSPLHF.

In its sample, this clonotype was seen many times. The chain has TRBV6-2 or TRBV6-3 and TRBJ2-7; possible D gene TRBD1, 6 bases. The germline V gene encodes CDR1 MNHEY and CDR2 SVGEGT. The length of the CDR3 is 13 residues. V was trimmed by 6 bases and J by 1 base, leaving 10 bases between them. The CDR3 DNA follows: TGTGCCAGCAGCCGAGGACAGTCCTACGAGCAGTACTTC. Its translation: CASSRGQSYEQYF.

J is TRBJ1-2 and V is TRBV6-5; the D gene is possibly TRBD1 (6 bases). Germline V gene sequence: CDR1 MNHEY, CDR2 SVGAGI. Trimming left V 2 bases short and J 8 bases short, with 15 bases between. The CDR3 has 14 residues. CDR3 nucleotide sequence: TGTGCCAGCAGTTACGGGGGCGCTACGTTCGGCTACACCTTC. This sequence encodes CASSYGGATFGYTF.

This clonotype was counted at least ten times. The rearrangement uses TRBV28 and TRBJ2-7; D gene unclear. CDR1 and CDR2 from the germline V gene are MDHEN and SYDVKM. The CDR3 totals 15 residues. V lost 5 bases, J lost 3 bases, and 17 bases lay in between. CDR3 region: CASSNYAGAHYEQYV. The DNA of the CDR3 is TGTGCCAGCAGTAACTATGCTGGCGCCCACTACGAGCAGTACGTC.

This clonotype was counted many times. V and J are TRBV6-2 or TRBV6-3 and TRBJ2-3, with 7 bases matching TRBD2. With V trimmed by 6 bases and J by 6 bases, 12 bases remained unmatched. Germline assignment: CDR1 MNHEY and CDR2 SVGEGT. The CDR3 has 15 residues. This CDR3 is CASSRLSGGADTQYF. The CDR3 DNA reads TGTGCCAGCAGCCGTCTATCGGGAGGAGCGGATACGCAGTATTTT.

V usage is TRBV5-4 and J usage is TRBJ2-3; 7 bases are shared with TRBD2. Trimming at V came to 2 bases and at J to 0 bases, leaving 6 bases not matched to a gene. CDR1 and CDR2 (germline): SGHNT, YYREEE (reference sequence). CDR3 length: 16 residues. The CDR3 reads CASSLESGASTDTQYF. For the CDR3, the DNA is TGTGCCAGCAGCTTAGAGAGCGGGGCTAGCACAGATACGCAGTATTTT.

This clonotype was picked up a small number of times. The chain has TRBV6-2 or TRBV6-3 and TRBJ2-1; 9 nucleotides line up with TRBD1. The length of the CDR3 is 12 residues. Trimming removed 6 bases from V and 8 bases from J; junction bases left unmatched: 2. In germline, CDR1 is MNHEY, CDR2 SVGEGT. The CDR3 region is CASSRTGDEQFF. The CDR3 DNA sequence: TGTGCCAGCAGCCGGACAGGGGATGAGCAGTTCTTC.

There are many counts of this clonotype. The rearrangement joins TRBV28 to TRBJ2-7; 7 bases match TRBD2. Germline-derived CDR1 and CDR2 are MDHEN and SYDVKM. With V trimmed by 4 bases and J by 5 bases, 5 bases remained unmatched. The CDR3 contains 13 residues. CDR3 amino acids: CASSSPAGDEQYF. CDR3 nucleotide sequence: TGTGCCAGCAGTTCCCCGGCGGGGGACGAGCAGTACTTC.

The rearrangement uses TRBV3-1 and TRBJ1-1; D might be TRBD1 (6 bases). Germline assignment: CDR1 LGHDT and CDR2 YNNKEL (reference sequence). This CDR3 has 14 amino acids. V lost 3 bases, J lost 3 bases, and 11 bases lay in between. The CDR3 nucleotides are TGTGCCAGCAGCCACGCACAGGGCCACACTGAAGCTTTCTTT. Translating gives CASSHAQGHTEAFF.

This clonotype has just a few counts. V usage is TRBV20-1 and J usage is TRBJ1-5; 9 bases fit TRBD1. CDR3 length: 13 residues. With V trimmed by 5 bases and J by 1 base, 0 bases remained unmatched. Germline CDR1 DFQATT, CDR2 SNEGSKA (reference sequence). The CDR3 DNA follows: TGCAGTGCTGGGACAGGGAGCAATCAGCCCCAGCATTTT. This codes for CSAGTGSNQPQHF.

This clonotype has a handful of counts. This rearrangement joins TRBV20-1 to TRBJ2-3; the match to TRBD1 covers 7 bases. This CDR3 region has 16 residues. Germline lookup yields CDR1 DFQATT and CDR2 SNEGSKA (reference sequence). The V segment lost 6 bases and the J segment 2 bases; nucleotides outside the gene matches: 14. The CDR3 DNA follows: TGCAGTGCGAGCCCCCTCCGGGACAGCCTCACAGATACGCAGTATTTT. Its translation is CSASPLRDSLTDTQYF.

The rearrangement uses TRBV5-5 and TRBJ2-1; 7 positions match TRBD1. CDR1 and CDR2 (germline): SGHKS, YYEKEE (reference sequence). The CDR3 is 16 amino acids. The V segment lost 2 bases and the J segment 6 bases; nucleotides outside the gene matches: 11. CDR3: CASSFLLSTGINEQFF. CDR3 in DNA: TGTGCCAGCAGCTTCTTGTTATCGACAGGGATCAATGAGCAGTTCTTC.

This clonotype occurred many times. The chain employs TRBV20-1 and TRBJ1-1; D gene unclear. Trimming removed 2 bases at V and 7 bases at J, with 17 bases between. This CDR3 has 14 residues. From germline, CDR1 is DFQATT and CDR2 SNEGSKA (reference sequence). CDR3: CSARHPQKQIEAFF. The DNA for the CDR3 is TGCAGTGCTAGACATCCCCAAAAACAGATTGAAGCTTTCTTT.

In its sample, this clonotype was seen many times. The CDR3 region has the DNA TGTGCGTCCAGGGGCCCGGCCAACACTGAAGCTTTCTTT. It specifies CASRGPANTEAFF. V gene TRBV7-2 combines with J gene TRBJ1-1, with D possibly being TRBD1 (6 bases). The CDR3 spans 13 residues. From germline, CDR1 is SGHTA and CDR2 FQGNSA.

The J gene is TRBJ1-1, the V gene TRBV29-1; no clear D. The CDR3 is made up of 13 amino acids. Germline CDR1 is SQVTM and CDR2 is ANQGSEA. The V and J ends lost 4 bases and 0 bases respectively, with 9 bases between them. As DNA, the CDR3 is TGCAGCGTTGGGTTACACCTGAACACTGAAGCTTTCTTT. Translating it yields CSVGLHLNTEAFF.

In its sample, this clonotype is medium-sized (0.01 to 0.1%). The DNA of the CDR3 is TGCAGCGTTGGACCCGCGCAGGGTACGGACAATGAGCAGTTCTTC. Translation: CSVGPAQGTDNEQFF. J is TRBJ2-1 and V is TRBV29-1, with a weak D call TRBD1 (5 bases). The ends were cut back, 4 bases at V and 5 bases at J, with 18 bases in the middle. The CDR3 spans 15 residues. CDR1 is SQVTM, CDR2 ANQGSEA, per germline.

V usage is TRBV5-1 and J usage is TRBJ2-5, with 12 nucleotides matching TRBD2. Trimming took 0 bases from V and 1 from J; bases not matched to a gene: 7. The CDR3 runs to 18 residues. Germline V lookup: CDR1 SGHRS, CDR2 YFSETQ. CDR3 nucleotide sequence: TGCGCCAGCAGCTTGGCTCCCGGACTAGCGGGGATCCAAGAGACCCAGTACTTC. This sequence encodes CASSLAPGLAGIQETQYF. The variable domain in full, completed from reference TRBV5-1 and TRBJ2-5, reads KAGVTQTPRYLIKTRGQQVTLSCSPISGHRSVSWYQQTPGQGLQFLFEYFSETQRNKGNFPGRFSGRQFSNSRSEMNVSTLELGDSALYLCASSLAPGLAGIQETQYFGPGTRLLVL.

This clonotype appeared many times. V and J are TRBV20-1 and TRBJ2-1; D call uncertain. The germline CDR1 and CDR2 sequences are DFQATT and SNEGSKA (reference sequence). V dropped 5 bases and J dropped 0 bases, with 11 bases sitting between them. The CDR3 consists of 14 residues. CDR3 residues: CSAPHPSSYNEQFF. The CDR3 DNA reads TGCAGTGCTCCGCACCCGAGCTCCTACAATGAGCAGTTCTTC.

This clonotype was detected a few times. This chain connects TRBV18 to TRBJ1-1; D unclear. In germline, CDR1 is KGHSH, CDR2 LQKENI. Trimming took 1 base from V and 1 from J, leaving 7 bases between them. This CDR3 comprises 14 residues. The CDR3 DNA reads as TGTGCCAGCTCACCACTCGCAGGGAACACTGAAGCTTTCTTT. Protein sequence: CASSPLAGNTEAFF.

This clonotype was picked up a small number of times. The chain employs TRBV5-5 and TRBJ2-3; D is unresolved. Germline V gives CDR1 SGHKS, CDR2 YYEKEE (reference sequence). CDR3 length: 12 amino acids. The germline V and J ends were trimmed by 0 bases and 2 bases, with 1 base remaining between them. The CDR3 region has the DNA TGTGCCAGCAGCTTGGTCACAGATACGCAGTATTTT. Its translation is CASSLVTDTQYF.

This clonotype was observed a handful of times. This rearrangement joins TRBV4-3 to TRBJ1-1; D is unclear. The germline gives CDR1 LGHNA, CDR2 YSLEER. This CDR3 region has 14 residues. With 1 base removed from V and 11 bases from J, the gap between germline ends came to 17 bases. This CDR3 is CASSQASTNPTAFF. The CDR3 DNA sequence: TGCGCCAGCAGCCAAGCTTCGACTAATCCAACTGCTTTCTTT.

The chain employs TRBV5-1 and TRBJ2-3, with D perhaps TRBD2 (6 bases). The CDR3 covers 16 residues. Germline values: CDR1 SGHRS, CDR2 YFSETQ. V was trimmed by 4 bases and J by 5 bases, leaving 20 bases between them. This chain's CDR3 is CASSLPGGGHIDTQYF. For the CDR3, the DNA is TGCGCCAGCAGCCTGCCAGGCGGAGGGCATATAGATACGCAGTATTTT.